This T cell receptor beta chain is from a study of blood T cell repertoires in COVID-19. Whole-study context: The samples span acute and convalescent COVID-19 from the United States, Italy and Spain.

This CDR3 contains 15 residues. CDR1 SGHNT and CDR2 YYREEE come from the germline V gene (reference sequence). The junction had 5 bases not matched to a gene; V was cut back by 3 bases and J by 5 bases. Profiling relied on immunoSEQ multiplex PCR, and the TCRdb table lists in-frame clones only, not all of them. The sample gives about 300,000 clones, roughly 90% of which show up once; approximately 1.5% is in the top ten. The sequence derives from a woman in her forties who had recovered from COVID-19. The J gene is TRBJ2-1, the V gene TRBV5-4, with TRBD2 matching 10 bases. Sequencing input: PBMCs or T cells enriched from blood (not recorded which). CDR3 amino acids: CASSYERGGNNEQFF. For the CDR3, the DNA is TGTGCCAGCAGCTATGAGCGGGGGGGAAACAATGAGCAGTTCTTC.